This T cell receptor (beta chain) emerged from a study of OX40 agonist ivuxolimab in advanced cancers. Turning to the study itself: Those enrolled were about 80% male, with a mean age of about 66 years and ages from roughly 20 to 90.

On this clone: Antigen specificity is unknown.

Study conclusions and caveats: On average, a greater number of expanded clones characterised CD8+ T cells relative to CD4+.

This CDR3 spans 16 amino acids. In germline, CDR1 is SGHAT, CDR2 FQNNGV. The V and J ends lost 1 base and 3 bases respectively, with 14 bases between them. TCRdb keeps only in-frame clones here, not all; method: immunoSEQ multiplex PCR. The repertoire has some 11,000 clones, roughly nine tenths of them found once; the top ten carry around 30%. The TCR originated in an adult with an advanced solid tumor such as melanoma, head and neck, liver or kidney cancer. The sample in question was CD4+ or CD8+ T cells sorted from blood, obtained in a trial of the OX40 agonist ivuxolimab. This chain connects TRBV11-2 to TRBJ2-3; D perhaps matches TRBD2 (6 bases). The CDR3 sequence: CASSLVPGASTDTQYF. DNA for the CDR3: TGTGCCAGCAGCTTAGTGCCGGGAGCGAGTACAGATACGCAGTATTTT.